The text below deals with one T cell receptor (beta chain). Its antigen is not known. The CDR3 has 14 amino acids. J lost 4 bases, V lost 6 bases, and 8 bases had no gene match. Germline assignment: CDR1 MDHEN and CDR2 SYDVKM. These data belong to a study of cytomegalovirus exposure and HLA in healthy donors. Study as a whole: An early release of data contained 75 million to 90 million unique TCRs, which came from HLA-typed donors.

Amplification used 60 Vbeta primers and 13 Jbeta primers. Data came from immunoSEQ multiplex PCR; TCRdb stores just in-frame clones and leaves some out. The top ten clones hold 2% to 3% of a sample with 110,000 or so clones, 70% to 85% of them seen once. Study results and limitations: Roughly uniform depth of sequencing across donors was assumed in presence/absence analyses. Analysis was carried out at a later point, and it linked a missense DCLRE1C variant to TCR beta V- and J-gene trimming.

The V call is TRBV28, the J call TRBJ1-2, with TRBD1 matching over 7 bases. Sample: PBMCs. This TCR was recovered from a woman aged 18-35 years in good health and CMV-seronegative. The CDR3 reads CASRTTGDRYGYTF. The CDR3, as DNA: TGTGCCAGCAGGACCACAGGGGACCGCTATGGCTACACCTTC.